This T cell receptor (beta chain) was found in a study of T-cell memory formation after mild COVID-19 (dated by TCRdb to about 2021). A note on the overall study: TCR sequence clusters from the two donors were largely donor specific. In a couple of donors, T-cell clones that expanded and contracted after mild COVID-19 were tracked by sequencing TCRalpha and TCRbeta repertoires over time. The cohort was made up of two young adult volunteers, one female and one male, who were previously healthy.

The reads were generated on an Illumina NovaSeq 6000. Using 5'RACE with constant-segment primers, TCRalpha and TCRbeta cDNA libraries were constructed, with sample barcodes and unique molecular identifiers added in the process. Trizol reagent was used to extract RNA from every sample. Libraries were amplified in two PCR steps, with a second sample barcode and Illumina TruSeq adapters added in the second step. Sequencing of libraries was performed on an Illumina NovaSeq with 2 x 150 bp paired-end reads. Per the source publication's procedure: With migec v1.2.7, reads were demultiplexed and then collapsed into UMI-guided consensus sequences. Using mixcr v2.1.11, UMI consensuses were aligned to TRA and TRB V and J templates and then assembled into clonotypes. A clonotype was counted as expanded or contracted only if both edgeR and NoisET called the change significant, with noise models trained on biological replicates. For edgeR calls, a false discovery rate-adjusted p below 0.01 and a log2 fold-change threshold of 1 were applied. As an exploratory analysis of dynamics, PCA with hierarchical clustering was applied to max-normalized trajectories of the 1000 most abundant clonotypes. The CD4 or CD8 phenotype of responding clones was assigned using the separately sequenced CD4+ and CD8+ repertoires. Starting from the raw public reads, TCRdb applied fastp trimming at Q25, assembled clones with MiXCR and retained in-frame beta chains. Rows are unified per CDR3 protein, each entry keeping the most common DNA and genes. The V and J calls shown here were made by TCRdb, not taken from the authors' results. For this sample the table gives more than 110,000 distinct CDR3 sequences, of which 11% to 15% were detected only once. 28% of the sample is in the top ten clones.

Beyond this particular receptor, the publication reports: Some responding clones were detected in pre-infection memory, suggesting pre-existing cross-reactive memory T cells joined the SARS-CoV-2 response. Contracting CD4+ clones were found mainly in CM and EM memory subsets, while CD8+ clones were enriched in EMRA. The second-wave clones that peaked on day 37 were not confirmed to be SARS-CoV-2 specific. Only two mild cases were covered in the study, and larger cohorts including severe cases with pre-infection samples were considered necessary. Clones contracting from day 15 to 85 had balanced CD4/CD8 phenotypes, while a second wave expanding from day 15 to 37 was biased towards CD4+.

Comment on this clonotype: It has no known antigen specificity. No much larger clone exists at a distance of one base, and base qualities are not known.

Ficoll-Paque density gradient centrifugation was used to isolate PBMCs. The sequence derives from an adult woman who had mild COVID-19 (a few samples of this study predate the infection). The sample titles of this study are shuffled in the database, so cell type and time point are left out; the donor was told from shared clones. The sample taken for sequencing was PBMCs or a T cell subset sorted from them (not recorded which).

CDR3 protein: CASSLSGGNYEQYF. The bases are TGTGCCAGCAGTTTATCAGGGGGGAACTACGAGCAGTACTTC. The chain uses TRBV6-6 and TRBJ2-7; TRBD1 might be the D gene, on 7 matching bases. The CDR3 numbers 14 residues from cysteine through phenylalanine. The CDR3 DNA has 42 bases and is translated from base 1. The germline V gene (reference sequence) provides CDR1 MNHNY and CDR2 SVGAGI. Trimming removed 4 bases from V and 3 bases from J, leaving 13 bases between the germline ends.